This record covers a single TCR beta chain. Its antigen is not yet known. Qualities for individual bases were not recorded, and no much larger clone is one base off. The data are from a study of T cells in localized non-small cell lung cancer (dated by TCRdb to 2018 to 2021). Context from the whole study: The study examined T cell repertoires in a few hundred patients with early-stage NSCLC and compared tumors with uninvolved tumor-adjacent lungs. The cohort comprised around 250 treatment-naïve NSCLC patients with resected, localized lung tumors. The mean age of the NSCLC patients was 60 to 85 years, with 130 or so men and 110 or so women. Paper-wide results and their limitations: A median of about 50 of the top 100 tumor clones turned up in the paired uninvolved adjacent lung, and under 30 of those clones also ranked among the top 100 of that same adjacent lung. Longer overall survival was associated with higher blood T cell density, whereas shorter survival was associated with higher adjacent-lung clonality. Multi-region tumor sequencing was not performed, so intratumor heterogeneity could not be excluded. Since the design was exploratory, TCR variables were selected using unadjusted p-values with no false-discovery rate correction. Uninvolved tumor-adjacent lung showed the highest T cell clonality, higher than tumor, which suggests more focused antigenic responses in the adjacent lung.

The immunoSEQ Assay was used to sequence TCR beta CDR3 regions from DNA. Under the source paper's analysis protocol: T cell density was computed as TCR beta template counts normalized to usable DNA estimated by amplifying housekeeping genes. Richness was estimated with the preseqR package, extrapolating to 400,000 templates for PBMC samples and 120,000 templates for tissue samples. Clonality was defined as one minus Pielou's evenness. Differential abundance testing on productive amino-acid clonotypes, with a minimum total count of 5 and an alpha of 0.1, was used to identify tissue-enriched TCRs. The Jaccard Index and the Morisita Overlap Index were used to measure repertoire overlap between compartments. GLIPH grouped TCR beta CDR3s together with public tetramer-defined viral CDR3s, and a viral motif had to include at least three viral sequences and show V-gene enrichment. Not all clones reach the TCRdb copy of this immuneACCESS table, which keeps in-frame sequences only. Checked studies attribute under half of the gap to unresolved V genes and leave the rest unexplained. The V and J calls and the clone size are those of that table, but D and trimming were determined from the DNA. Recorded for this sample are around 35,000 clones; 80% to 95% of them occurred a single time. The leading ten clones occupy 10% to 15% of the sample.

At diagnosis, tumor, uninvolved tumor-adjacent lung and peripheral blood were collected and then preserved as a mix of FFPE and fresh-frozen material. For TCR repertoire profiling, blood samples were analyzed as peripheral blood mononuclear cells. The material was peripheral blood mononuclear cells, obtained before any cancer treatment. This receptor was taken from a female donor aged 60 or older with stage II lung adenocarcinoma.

The DNA reads TGTGCCAGCAGTTGGGAGCCGGGAGCAAACACCGGGGAGCTGTTTTTT. The translation is CASSWEPGANTGELFF. The chain joins TRBV6-6 to TRBJ2-2; 6 matching bases give a weak D call of TRBD2. The CDR3 goes from the cysteine to the phenylalanine over 16 residues. Only CDR3 DNA remains: 48 bases, in frame from the first base. The germline V gene (reference sequence) supplies CDR1 MNHNY and CDR2 SVGAGI. V and J are truncated by 4 bases and 2 bases respectively, leaving an intervening sequence of 14 bases.